This TCR beta chain came from a study of T cell responses to AZD1222 COVID-19 vaccine. The table came from immunoSEQ multiplex PCR; TCRdb's copy has only in-frame clones and leaves some out. This repertoire shows some 150,000 clones, over 80% found once; its top ten account for 8% to 10%. This sample comprised peripheral blood, obtained 28 days after the second AZD1222 dose. The clonotype comes from an adult who received the AZD1222 COVID-19 vaccine.

The chain's CDR3 is CASSQEARSAHLDTQYF. The DNA of the CDR3 is TGCGCCAGCAGCCAAGAAGCTAGATCGGCACACTTGGATACGCAGTATTTT. The chain links TRBV4-3 to TRBJ2-3; D not certain. Germline V gene data show CDR1 as LGHNA and CDR2 as YSLEER. Trimming cost V 0 bases and J 6 bases, with 19 bases left between them. The CDR3 covers 17 residues.